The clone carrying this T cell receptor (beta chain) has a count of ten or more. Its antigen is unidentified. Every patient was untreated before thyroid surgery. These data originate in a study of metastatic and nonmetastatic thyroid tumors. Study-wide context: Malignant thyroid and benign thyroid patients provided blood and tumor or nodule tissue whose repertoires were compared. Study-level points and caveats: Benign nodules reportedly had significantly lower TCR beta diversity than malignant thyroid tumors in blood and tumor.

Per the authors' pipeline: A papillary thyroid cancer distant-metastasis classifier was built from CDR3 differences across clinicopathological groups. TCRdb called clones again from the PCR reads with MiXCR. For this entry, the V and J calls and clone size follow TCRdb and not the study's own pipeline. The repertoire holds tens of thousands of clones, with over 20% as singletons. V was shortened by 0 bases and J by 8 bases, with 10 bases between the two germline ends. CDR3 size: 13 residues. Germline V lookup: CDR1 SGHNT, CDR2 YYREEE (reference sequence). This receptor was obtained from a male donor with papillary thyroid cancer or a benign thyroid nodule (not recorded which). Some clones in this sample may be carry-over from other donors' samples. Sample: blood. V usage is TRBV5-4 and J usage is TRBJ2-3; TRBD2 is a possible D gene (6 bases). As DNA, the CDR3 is TGTGCCAGCAGCTTGGACCAGGAGGGTACGCAGTATTTT. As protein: CASSLDQEGTQYF.